One TCR beta chain is described in this entry. This clone's antigen is unknown. Nothing much larger sits one base from this clone, and base qualities are not available. This sample was taken from a study of blood T cell repertoires in COVID-19 (dated by TCRdb to 2018 to 2021). About the full investigation: Collaborator samples came from the United States, Italy and Spain and covered acute and convalescent phases of COVID-19. A freely available public database, intended as a resource for researchers studying the immune response to SARS-CoV-2, is where the repertoires were released. Where available, HLA class I and class II types were obtained from metadata supplied by the sample provider rather than from assay-based typing. The material from the prospective study consisted of cDNA or gDNA derived from T cells, B-cell-depleted T cells, or PBMCs. The samples were drawn from two sources: the first 160 participants of the ongoing ImmuneRACE study, and 1,000 to 1,500 subjects contributed by 6 global collaborators. Sample metadata almost always included a de-identified subject ID, COVID-19 status, age in years and sex. The dataset comprised deeply sampled blood TCRbeta repertoires from subjects exposed to, actively infected with, or recovered from COVID-19.

CDR3 length: 13 amino acids, cysteine to phenylalanine. Only the CDR3 DNA is retained, 39 bases long and in frame from the first base. Relative to germline, V is missing 4 bases and J is missing 6 bases, with 4 bases of the junction outside any gene match. CDR1 and CDR2 are read off the germline V gene as MNHEY and SVGAGI. Study-level results and caveats: The amount of clinical and demographic metadata varied by source and participant and was provided uncurated.

TCRbeta CDR3 regions were amplified from genomic DNA using the immunoSEQ Assay, a bias-controlled multiplex PCR. Per the authors' processing: The number of nucleated cells in each sample was estimated by amplification of reference gene primers within the assay. Sequence reads were collapsed and filtered to measure the absolute abundance of every unique TCRbeta CDR3 rearrangement. Productive Simpson clonality was computed per sample as the square root of Simpson's diversity index over productive rearrangements. TCRdb's version of the immuneACCESS table is confined to in-frame rearrangements and falls short of the full clone set. An unresolved V gene accounts for under half of the shortfall where checked; the remainder is of unknown origin. Clone size and V and J calls were adopted from that table, with D and trimming inferred from the DNA. The sample table records 150,000 to 200,000 clones; about 80% of these occur just once. The top ten clones comprise nearly 3.5% of the sample.

Participants in the prospective study were aged roughly 18 to 100 years, lived in about two dozen United States geographic areas, and enrolled through a virtual design. To assign participants to cohorts, the prospective study relied on clinical history that participants themselves reported in a screening survey and a study questionnaire. Recovered participants in ImmuneRACE Cohort 3 were defined as having two consecutive negative NP/OP PCR tests, clearance from a healthcare professional, or resolution of symptoms. In the prospective study, whole blood, serum and a nasopharyngeal or oropharyngeal swab were collected from each participant by mobile phlebotomists. Participants in the prospective study had the option to provide additional blood draws and questionnaires over a 2-month period. Prospective study blood samples were shipped either frozen or at room temperature before DNA extraction.

The TCR originated in an older woman who had recovered from COVID-19. This sequence uses TRBV6-5 and TRBJ1-2, with 8 bases matching TRBD1. Source material: PBMCs or T cells enriched from blood (not recorded which). The CDR3 protein: CASSSQGGNGYTF. The nucleotide sequence is given as TGTGCCAGCAGTTCACAGGGGGGTAATGGCTACACCTTC.